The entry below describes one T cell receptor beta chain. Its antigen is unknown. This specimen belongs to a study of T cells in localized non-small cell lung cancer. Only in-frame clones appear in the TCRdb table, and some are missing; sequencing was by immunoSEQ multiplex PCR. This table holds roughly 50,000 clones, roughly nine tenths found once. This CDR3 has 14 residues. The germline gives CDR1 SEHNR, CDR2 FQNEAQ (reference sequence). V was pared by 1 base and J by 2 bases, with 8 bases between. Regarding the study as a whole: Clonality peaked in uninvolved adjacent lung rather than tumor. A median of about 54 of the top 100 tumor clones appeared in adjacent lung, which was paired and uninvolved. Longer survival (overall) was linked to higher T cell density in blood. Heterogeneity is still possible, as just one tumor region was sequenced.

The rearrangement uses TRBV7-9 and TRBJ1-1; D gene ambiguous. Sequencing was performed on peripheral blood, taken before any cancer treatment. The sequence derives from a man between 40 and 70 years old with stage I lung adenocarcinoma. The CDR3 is CASSLERINTEAFF. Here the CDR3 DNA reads TGTGCCAGCAGCTTAGAGCGAATTAACACTGAAGCTTTCTTT.